This TCR beta chain was sequenced for a study of tumor-infiltrating lymphocytes in oesophageal squamous cell carcinoma. From germline, CDR1 is SGHNT and CDR2 YYREEE (reference sequence). CDR3 length equals 14 residues. Unmatched junction bases numbered 5, after V lost 4 bases and J lost 4 bases. This clonotype has a count of ten or more. TCRdb processed the PCR reads anew with MiXCR; each CDR3 protein has one entry. The sample lists 15,000 to 20,000 distinct CDR3 sequences; about 50% were seen once. This chain connects TRBV5-4 to TRBJ2-7, with 10 positions matching TRBD1. The clonotype comes from a female donor with esophageal squamous cell carcinoma. The specimen was normal esophageal tissue next to the tumor. CDR3 sequence: CASSVTGGGYEQYF. DNA for the CDR3: TGTGCCAGCAGCGTGACAGGGGGCGGGTACGAGCAGTACTTC. Combining the CDR3 with reference TRBV5-4 and TRBJ2-7 gives the whole variable domain ETGVTQSPTHLIKTRGQQVTLRCSSQSGHNTVSWYQQALGQGPQFIFQYYREEENGRGNFPPRFSGLQFPNYSSELNVNALELDDSALYLCASSVTGGGYEQYFGPGTRLTVT.